Listed here are 21 T cell receptor beta chains from one sample, sequenced in a study of T cells after yellow fever vaccination. MiXCR, applied by TCRdb to the 5' RACE reads, yields one record per CDR3 protein. Of 300,000 to 400,000 distinct CDR3 sequences listed, 8.5% to 10% are singletons. Material: PBMCs, obtained on the day of the first yellow fever vaccination. The origin of the receptors is a young man who received the YFV17D yellow fever vaccine.

The rearrangement links TRBV19 to TRBJ2-3, with 10 nucleotides matching TRBD2. The CDR3 is 15 amino acids. The V gene end was trimmed by 3 bases and the J gene end by 4 bases; junction bases not matched to a gene: 4. CDR1 LNHDA and CDR2 SQIVND come from the germline V gene (reference sequence). The CDR3 loop reads CASSILAGAADTQYF. The CDR3 DNA follows: TGTGCCAGTAGTATCCTAGCGGGGGCCGCAGATACGCAGTATTTT.

This clonotype was seen only a few times. Relative to the germline gene, one junction end is altered; a read error may explain this. The DNA of the CDR3 is TGTGCCAGCAGCTTAAACCCGCTGGGCTTAGAGTGGGCTGGTTTT. This gives the protein CASSLNPLGLEWAGF. V usage is TRBV5-5 and J usage is TRBJ1-1; D is unresolved. Germline lookup yields CDR1 SGHKS and CDR2 YYEKEE (reference sequence). The CDR3 sequence is 15 residues long.

This clonotype has just one count. The chain has TRBV6-2 or TRBV6-3 and TRBJ1-1; no clear D gene. V was cut by 2 bases and J by 5 bases, with 15 bases left in between. This CDR3 contains 15 residues. The germline V gene has CDR1 MNHEY and CDR2 SVGEGT. CDR3 region: CASSYPTARRTEAFF. DNA of the CDR3: TGTGCCAGCAGTTACCCGACCGCTCGGAGGACTGAAGCTTTCTTT.

This chain uses TRBV20-1 with TRBJ2-5, with D maybe TRBD1 (6 bases). V shed 6 bases and J shed 5 bases, with 25 bases lying between them. This CDR3 has 16 residues. Germline assignment: CDR1 DFQATT and CDR2 SNEGSKA (reference sequence). CDR3 residues: CSARKRQVLGRETQYF. The CDR3 bases are TGCAGTGCGAGGAAAAGACAGGTGCTCGGGCGGGAGACCCAGTACTTC.

The sample holds a few counts of this clonotype. The chain has TRBV7-3 and TRBJ2-4; D possibly corresponds to TRBD1 (5 bases). CDR1 is SGHTA and CDR2 is FQGTGA in the germline V gene. Between the trimmed V and J ends, which lost 4 bases and 3 bases, there was a span of 13 bases. The CDR3 loop spans 15 amino acids. The CDR3 DNA reads TGTGCCAGCAGCTGGTCAGGGTCAAACAAAAACATTCAGTACTTC. Protein product: CASSWSGSNKNIQYF.

This chain joins TRBV15 and TRBJ1-2; perhaps TRBD1 as D (6 bases). The germline V and J ends were trimmed by 3 bases and 3 bases, with 8 bases remaining between them. Per germline, CDR1 LNHNV and CDR2 YYDKDF (reference sequence). This CDR3 comprises 13 residues. The CDR3 nucleotides read TGTGCCACCAGCAGGAAGGGGGACTATGGCTACACCTTC. Amino acids: CATSRKGDYGYTF.

The sample holds many counts of this clonotype. The chain links TRBV5-1 to TRBJ2-1; D unclear. V shed 1 base and J shed 0 bases, with 8 bases lying between them. Germline-derived CDR1 and CDR2 are SGHRS and YFSETQ. This CDR3 is 15 amino acids long. CDR3: CASSLWGISYNEQFF. The CDR3 DNA reads as TGCGCCAGCAGCTTGTGGGGTATCTCCTACAATGAGCAGTTCTTC.

This clonotype occurred many times. The chain employs TRBV7-2 and TRBJ2-1, with 7 bases that match TRBD2. The CDR3 spans 15 residues. CDR1 and CDR2 (germline): SGHTA, FQGNSA. Germline trimming cut 3 bases from V and 0 bases from J; bases unmatched to any gene: 2. The CDR3 loop is CASSLGGYSYNEQFF. The CDR3 DNA follows: TGTGCCAGCAGCTTGGGGGGGTACTCCTACAATGAGCAGTTCTTC.

The gene calls are TRBV19 and TRBJ2-7; tentative D call: TRBD1 (6 bases). V was clipped by 5 bases and J by 1 base, with 15 bases between them. In germline, CDR1 is LNHDA, CDR2 SQIVND (reference sequence). The CDR3 is 15 amino acids. The DNA of the CDR3 is TGTGCCAGTAGTCCCTGGGAAGGGGGTTCCTACGAGCAGTACTTC. The encoded protein is CASSPWEGGSYEQYF.

The genes are TRBV7-2 and TRBJ2-1; D uncertain. V lost 5 bases and J lost 9, with 11 bases in between. CDR3 length: 12 amino acids. Per the germline V gene, CDR1 is SGHTA and CDR2 is FQGNSA. This chain's CDR3 is CASSQLGIEQFF. As DNA, the CDR3 is TGTGCCAGCAGCCAGCTGGGAATTGAGCAGTTCTTC.

The gene calls are TRBV30 and TRBJ2-1; 7 bases line up with TRBD1. Per germline, CDR1 GTSNPN and CDR2 SVGIG (reference sequence). Trimming took 2 bases from V and 9 from J; bases not matched to a gene: 10. The CDR3 runs to 14 residues. The chain's CDR3 is CAWSFLQGTSEQFF. CDR3 coding DNA: TGTGCCTGGAGTTTCTTACAGGGGACGAGTGAGCAGTTCTTC.

A few counts support this clonotype. The J gene is TRBJ2-3, the V gene TRBV9; D is ambiguous. Germline V gives CDR1 SGDLS, CDR2 YYNGEE. This CDR3 region has 13 residues. The V end lost 0 bases, the J end lost 4 bases, and 6 bases lay between the germline ends. The CDR3 loop is CASSVAPPDTQYF. The CDR3 DNA is TGTGCCAGCAGCGTAGCTCCCCCAGATACGCAGTATTTT.

The chain joins TRBV13 to TRBJ1-1, with 9 positions matching TRBD1. Germline-derived CDR1 and CDR2 are PRHDT and FYEKMQ (reference sequence). The J segment lost 3 bases and the V segment lost 5 bases, leaving 10 bases of the junction unmatched. The length of the CDR3 is 16 residues. The CDR3 nucleotides read TGTGCCAGCAGCAAAATACAGGGGGCAAGGTACACTGAAGCTTTCTTT. This translates into CASSKIQGARYTEAFF.

In its sample, this clonotype was seen many times. The gene calls are TRBV12-3 or TRBV12-4 and TRBJ2-3; D uncertain. The CDR3 has 16 residues. The V end lost 5 bases, the J end lost 4 bases, and 19 bases lay between the germline ends. CDR3 loop: CASSTMAGSSADTQYF. CDR3 DNA sequence: TGTGCCAGCAGTACGATGGCAGGTTCCTCGGCAGATACGCAGTATTTT.

This clonotype came up many times. The chain links TRBV7-9 to TRBJ1-1, with D unclear. Germline V gives CDR1 SEHNR, CDR2 FQNEAQ (reference sequence). The CDR3 has 14 residues. V shed 1 base and J shed 9 bases, with 15 bases lying between them. The CDR3: CASSLVLSVDQAFF. CDR3 DNA: TGTGCCAGCAGCTTAGTCCTGAGTGTGGACCAAGCTTTCTTT.

The genes are TRBV6-5 and TRBJ1-2; D is uncertain. The CDR3 is 13 amino acids. Germline V gene lookup returns CDR1 MNHEY and CDR2 SVGAGI. The V end lost 3 bases, the J end lost 1 base, and 6 bases lay between the germline ends. The CDR3 protein is CASSYKRNYGYTF. The CDR3 coding sequence is TGTGCCAGCAGTTATAAGCGTAACTATGGCTACACCTTC.

Only a few counts were recorded for this clonotype. The rearrangement links TRBV9 to TRBJ2-1; D is possibly TRBD2 (5 bases). The germline gives CDR1 SGDLS, CDR2 YYNGEE. V was cut by 2 bases and J by 9 bases, with 9 bases left in between. The CDR3 has 12 residues. The CDR3 is CASSVDSLEQFF. The CDR3 DNA follows: TGTGCCAGCAGCGTGGACTCCCTTGAGCAGTTCTTC.

This sequence joins TRBV20-1 and TRBJ2-7; D may match TRBD1 or TRBD2 (6 bases each). CDR1 DFQATT and CDR2 SNEGSKA come from the germline V gene (reference sequence). V dropped 7 bases and J dropped 3 bases, with 16 bases sitting between them. This CDR3 comprises 13 residues. CDR3 protein: CSVIPRGDYEQYF. The CDR3, as DNA: TGCAGTGTCATTCCTAGGGGGGACTACGAGCAGTACTTC.

The chain uses TRBV6-2 or TRBV6-3 and TRBJ2-7; D unclear. Trimming shortened V by 0 bases and J by 2 bases, and 8 bases separated the two germline ends. The germline V gene encodes CDR1 MNHEY and CDR2 SVGEGT. The length of the CDR3 is 14 residues. CDR3 nucleotide sequence: TGTGCCAGCAGTTACTCGAGTAGCCCCTACGAGCAGTACTTC. Amino acid sequence: CASSYSSSPYEQYF.

J is TRBJ1-2 and V is TRBV5-4; 10 bases align to TRBD1. V dropped 5 bases and J dropped 6; count of bases not matched to a gene: 13. Looked up from germline, CDR1 is SGHNT and CDR2 is YYREEE (reference sequence). This CDR3 is built from 16 residues. CDR3: CASSPAAGQGSDGYTF. In DNA, the CDR3 is TGTGCCAGCAGTCCAGCCGCGGGACAGGGGTCGGATGGCTACACCTTC.

The chain couples TRBV7-6 to TRBJ2-2; D is perhaps TRBD1 or TRBD2 (5 bases each). The CDR3 contains 13 residues. The V and J ends lost 5 bases and 5 bases respectively, with 9 bases between them. Looked up from germline, CDR1 is SGHVS and CDR2 is FNYEAQ. This CDR3 reads CASSHGGTGELFF. The CDR3 DNA follows: TGTGCCAGCAGCCATGGGGGAACCGGGGAGCTGTTTTTT.